The clone carrying this T cell receptor (beta chain) was seen many times. The sample belongs to a study of T-cell reconstitution after alpha-beta-depleted transplantation in children. V was pared by 6 bases and J by 10 bases, with 16 bases between. Germline V gives CDR1 SGDLS, CDR2 YYNGEE. This CDR3 comprises 12 residues. Preparation of the TCRbeta library involved a method that used unique molecular identifiers. TCRdb re-called the PCR reads through MiXCR, storing one row per CDR3 protein. The sample yields 450,000 to 550,000 distinct CDR3 sequences, about an eighth seen once. The clonotype comes from a female patient aged 2-10 years who had a stem cell transplant for aplastic anemia, so the T cells may come from the graft donor. The sequenced sample was PBMCs, mostly from graft donor cells, obtained 180 days after TCRalphabeta/CD19-depleted stem cell transplant. The V and J genes are TRBV9 and TRBJ2-5, with D perhaps TRBD1 or TRBD2 (6 bases each). In DNA, the CDR3 is TGTGCCAGCAATACCCTCGGGGGCGACCAGTACTTC. This encodes CASNTLGGDQYF.